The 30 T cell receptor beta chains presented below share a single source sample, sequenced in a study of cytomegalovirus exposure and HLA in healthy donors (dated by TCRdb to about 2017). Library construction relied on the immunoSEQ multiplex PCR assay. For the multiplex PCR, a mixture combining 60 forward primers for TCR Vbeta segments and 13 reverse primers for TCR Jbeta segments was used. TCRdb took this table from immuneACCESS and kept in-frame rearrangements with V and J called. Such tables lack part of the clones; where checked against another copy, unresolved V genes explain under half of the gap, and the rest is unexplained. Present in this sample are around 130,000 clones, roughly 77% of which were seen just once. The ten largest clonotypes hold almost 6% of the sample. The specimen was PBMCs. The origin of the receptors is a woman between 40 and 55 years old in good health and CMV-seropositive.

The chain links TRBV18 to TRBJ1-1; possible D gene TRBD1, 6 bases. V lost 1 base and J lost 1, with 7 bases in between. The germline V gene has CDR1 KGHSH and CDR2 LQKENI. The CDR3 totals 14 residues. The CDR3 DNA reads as TGTGCCAGCTCACCACGGGGACAGAACACTGAAGCTTTCTTT. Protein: CASSPRGQNTEAFF.

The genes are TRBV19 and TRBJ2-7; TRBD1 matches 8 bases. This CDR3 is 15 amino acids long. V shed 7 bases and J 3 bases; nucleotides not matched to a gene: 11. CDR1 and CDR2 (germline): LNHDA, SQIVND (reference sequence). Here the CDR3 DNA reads TGTGCCAGTACCCCCAGGAGTACAGGGGGCTACGAGCAGTACTTC. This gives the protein CASTPRSTGGYEQYF.

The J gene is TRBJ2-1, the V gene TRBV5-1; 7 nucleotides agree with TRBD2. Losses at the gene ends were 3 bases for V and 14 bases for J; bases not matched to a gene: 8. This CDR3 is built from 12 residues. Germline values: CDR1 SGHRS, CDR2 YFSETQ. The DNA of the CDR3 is TGCGCCAGCAGCTCTGAGACTAGCCGGAAGTTCTTC. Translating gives CASSSETSRKFF. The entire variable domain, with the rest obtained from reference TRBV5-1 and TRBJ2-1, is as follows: KAGVTQTPRYLIKTRGQQVTLSCSPISGHRSVSWYQQTPGQGLQFLFEYFSETQRNKGNFPGRFSGRQFSNSRSEMNVSTLELGDSALYLCASSSETSRKFFGPGTRLTVL.

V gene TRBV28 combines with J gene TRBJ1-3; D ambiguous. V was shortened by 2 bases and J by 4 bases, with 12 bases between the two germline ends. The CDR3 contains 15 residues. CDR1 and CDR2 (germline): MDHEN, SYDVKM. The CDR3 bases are TGTGCCAGCAGTTTACCAACGACGGGGGGAAACACCATATATTTT. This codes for CASSLPTTGGNTIYF.

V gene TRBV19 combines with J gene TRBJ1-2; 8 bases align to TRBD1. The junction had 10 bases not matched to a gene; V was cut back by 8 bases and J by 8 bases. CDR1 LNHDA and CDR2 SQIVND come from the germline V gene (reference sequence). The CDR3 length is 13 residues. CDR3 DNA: TGTGCCAGTTTCGACAGGGGTCGGCAGGGCTACACCTTC. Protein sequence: CASFDRGRQGYTF.

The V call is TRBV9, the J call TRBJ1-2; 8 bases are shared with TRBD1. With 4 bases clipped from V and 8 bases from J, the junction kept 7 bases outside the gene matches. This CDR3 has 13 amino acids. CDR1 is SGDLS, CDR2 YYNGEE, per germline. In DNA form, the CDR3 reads TGTGCCAGCAGCTCAACAGGGGGAAGCGGCTACACCTTC. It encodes CASSSTGGSGYTF.

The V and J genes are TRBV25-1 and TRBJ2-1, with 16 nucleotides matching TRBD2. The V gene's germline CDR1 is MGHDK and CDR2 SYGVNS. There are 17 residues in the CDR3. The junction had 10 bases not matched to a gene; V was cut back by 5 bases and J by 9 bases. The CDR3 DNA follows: TGTGCCAGCAGTAAACCGGGACTAGCGGGGGGGGCAACTGAGCAGTTCTTC. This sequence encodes CASSKPGLAGGATEQFF.

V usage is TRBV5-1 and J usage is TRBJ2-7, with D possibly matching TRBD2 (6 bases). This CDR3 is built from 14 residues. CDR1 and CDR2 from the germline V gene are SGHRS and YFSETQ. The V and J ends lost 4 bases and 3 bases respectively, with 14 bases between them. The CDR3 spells CASSRSQGGYEQYF. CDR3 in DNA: TGCGCCAGCAGCAGGTCCCAGGGAGGCTACGAGCAGTACTTC. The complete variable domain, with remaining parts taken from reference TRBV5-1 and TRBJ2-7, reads KAGVTQTPRYLIKTRGQQVTLSCSPISGHRSVSWYQQTPGQGLQFLFEYFSETQRNKGNFPGRFSGRQFSNSRSEMNVSTLELGDSALYLCASSRSQGGYEQYFGPGTRLTVT.

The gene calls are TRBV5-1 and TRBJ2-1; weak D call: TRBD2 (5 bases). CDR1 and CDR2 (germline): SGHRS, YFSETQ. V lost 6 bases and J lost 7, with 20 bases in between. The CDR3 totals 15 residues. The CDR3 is CASTLPGLLGNEQFF. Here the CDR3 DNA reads TGCGCCAGCACCCTCCCCGGACTCCTTGGGAATGAGCAGTTCTTC.

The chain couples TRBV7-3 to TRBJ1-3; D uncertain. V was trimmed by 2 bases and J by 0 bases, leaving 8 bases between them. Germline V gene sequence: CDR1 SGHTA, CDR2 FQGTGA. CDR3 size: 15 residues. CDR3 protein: CASSLSSVSGNTIYF. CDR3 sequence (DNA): TGTGCCAGCAGCTTATCGTCCGTCTCTGGAAACACCATATATTTT.

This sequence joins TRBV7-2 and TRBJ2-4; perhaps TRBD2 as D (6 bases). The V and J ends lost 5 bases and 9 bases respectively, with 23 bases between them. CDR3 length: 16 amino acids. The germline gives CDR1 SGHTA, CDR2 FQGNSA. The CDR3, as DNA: TGTGCCAGCAGCCCCGACGGCGGGGTGAAGAGGGGCATTCAGTACTTC. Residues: CASSPDGGVKRGIQYF. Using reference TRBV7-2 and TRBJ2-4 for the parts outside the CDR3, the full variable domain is GAGVSQSPSNKVTEKGKDVELRCDPISGHTALYWYRQSLGQGLEFLIYFQGNSAPDKSGLPSDRFSAERTGGSVSTLTIQRTQQEDSAVYLCASSPDGGVKRGIQYFGAGTRLSVL.

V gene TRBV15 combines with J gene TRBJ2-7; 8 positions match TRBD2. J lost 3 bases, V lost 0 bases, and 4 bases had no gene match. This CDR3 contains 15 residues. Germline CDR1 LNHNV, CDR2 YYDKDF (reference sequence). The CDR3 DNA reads TGTGCCACCAGCAGAGAACTAGCGGATGTCTACGAGCAGTACTTC. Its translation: CATSRELADVYEQYF.

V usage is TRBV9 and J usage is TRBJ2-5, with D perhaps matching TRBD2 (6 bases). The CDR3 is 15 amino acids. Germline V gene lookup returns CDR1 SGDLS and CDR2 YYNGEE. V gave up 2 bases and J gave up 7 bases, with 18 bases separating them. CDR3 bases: TGTGCCAGCAGCGTTGAGGGACTCCTCAGTGGGACCCAGTACTTC. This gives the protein CASSVEGLLSGTQYF.

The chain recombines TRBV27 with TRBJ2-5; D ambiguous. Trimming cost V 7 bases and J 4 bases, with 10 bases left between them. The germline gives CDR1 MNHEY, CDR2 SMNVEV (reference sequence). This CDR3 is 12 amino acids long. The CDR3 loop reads CASTSFGETQYF. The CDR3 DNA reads TGTGCCAGCACCTCTTTCGGAGAGACCCAGTACTTC.

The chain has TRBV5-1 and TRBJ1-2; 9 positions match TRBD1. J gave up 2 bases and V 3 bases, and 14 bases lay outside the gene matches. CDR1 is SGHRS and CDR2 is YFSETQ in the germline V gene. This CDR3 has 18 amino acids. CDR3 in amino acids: CASSSGQGTLRLNYGYTF. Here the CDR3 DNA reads TGCGCCAGCAGCTCTGGACAGGGGACTTTACGCCTGAACTATGGCTACACCTTC.

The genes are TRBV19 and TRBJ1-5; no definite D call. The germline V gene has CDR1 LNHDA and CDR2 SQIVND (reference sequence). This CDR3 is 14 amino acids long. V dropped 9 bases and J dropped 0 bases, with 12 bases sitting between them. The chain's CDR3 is CASSDHYSNQPQHF. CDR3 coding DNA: TGTGCCAGCAGCGACCATTATAGCAATCAGCCCCAGCATTTT.

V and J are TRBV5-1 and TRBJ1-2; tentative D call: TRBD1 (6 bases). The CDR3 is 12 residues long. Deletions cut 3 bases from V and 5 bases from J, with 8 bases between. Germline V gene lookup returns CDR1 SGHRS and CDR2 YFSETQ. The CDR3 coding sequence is TGCGCCAGCAGCTCCGGACAGTATGGCTACACCTTC. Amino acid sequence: CASSSGQYGYTF. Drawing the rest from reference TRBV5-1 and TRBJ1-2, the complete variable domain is KAGVTQTPRYLIKTRGQQVTLSCSPISGHRSVSWYQQTPGQGLQFLFEYFSETQRNKGNFPGRFSGRQFSNSRSEMNVSTLELGDSALYLCASSSGQYGYTFGSGTRLTVV.

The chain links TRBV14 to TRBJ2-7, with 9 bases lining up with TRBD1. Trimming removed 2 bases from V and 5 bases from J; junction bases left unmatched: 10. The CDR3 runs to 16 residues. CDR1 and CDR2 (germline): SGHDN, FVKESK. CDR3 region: CASSQSGMDRGHEQYF. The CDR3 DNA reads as TGTGCCAGCAGCCAAAGTGGAATGGACAGGGGCCACGAGCAGTACTTC.

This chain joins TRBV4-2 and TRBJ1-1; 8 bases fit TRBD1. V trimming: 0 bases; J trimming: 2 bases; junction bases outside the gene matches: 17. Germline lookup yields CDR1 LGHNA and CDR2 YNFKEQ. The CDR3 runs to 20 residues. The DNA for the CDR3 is TGTGCCAGCAGCCAAGAGGCAACACGGGGAAGACAGGGGCTTAACACTGAAGCTTTCTTT. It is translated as CASSQEATRGRQGLNTEAFF.

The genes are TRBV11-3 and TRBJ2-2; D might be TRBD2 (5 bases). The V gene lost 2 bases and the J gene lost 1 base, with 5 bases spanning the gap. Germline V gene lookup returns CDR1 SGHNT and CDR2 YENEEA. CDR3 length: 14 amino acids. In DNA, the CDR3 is TGTGCCAGCAGCTTACGGGGGAACACCGGGGAGCTGTTTTTT. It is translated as CASSLRGNTGELFF.

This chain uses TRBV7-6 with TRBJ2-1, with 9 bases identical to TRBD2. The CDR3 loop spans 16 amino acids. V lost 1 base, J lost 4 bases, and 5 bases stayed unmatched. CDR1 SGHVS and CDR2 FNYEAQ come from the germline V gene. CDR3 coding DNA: TGTGCCAGCAGCTTAGTCGTAGCGGGGGTATACAATGAGCAGTTCTTC. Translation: CASSLVVAGVYNEQFF.

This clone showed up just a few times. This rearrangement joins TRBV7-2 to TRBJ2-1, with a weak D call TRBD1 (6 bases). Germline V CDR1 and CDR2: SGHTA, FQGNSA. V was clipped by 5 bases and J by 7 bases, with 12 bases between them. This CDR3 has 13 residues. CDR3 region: CASSLTGSNEQFF. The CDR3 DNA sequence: TGTGCCAGCAGCCTAACAGGGTCTAATGAGCAGTTCTTC. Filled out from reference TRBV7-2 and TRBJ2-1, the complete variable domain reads GAGVSQSPSNKVTEKGKDVELRCDPISGHTALYWYRQSLGQGLEFLIYFQGNSAPDKSGLPSDRFSAERTGGSVSTLTIQRTQQEDSAVYLCASSLTGSNEQFFGPGTRLTVL.

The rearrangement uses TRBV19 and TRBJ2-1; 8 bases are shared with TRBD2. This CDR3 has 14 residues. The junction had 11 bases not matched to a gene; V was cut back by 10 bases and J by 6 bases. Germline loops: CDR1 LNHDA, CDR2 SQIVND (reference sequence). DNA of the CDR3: TGTGCCACCCTTGAGGGGACTAGTGGCAATGAGCAGTTCTTC. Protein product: CATLEGTSGNEQFF.

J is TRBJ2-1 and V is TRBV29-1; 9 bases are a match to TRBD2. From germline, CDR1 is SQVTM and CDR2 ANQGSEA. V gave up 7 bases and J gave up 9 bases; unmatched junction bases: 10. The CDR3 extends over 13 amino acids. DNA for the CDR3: TGCAGCGCCCCGGGACTAGCTTTTGCTGAGCAGTTCTTC. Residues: CSAPGLAFAEQFF.

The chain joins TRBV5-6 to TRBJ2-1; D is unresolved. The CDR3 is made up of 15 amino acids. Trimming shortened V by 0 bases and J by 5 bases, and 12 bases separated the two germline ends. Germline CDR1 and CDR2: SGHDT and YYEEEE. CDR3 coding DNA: TGTGCCAGCAGCTTGGAAGGTAGCCCGCACAATGAGCAGTTCTTC. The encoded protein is CASSLEGSPHNEQFF. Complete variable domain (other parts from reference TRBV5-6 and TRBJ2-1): DAGVTQSPTHLIKTRGQQVTLRCSPKSGHDTVSWYQQALGQGPQFIFQYYEEEERQRGNFPDRFSGHQFPNYSSELNVNALLLGDSALYLCASSLEGSPHNEQFFGPGTRLTVL.

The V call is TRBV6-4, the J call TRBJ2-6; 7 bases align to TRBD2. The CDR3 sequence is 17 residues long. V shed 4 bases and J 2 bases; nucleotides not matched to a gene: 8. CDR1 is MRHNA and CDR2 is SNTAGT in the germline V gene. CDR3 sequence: CASSVIRGRAGANVLTF. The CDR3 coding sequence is TGTGCCAGCAGTGTCATCCGGGGGAGGGCTGGGGCCAACGTCCTGACTTTC.

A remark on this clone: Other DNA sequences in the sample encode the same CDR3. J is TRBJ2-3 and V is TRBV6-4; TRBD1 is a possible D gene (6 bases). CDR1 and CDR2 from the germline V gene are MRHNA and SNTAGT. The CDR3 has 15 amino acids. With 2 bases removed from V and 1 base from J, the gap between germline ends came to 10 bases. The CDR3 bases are TGTGCCAGCAGTGACGGGGCAGGGGGCACAGATACGCAGTATTTT. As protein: CASSDGAGGTDTQYF.

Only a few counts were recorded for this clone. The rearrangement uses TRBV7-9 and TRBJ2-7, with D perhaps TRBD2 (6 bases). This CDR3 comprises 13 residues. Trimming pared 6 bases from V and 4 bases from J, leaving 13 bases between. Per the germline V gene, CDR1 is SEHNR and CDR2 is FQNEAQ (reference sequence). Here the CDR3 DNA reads TGTGCCAGCAGGGAGGGGTTAACGTACGAGCAGTACTTC. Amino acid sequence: CASREGLTYEQYF. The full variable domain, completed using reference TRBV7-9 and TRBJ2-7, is DTGVSQNPRHKITKRGQNVTFRCDPISEHNRLYWYRQTLGQGPEFLTYFQNEAQLEKSRLLSDRFSAERPKGSFSTLEIQRTEQGDSAMYLCASREGLTYEQYFGPGTRLTVT.

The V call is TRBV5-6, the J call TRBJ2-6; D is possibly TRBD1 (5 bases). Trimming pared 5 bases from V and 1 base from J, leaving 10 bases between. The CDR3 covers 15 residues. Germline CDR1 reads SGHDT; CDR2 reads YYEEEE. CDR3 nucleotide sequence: TGTGCCAGCAGGAGACAGTTGTCTGGGGCCAACGTCCTGACTTTC. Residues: CASRRQLSGANVLTF.

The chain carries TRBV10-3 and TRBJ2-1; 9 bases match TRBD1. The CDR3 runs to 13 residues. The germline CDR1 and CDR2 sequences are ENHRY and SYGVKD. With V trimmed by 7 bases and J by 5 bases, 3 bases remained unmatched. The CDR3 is CAITGTGNNEQFF. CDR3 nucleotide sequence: TGTGCCATCACCGGGACAGGGAACAATGAGCAGTTCTTC.